This paragraph covers one TCR beta chain sequence. These data belong to a study of blood T cell repertoires in COVID-19. Germline V CDR1 and CDR2: GTSNPN, SVGIG (reference sequence). The CDR3 consists of 14 residues. V dropped 1 base and J dropped 11; count of bases not matched to a gene: 12. Under the authors' procedure: Reference gene primers were amplified, and this amplification served to estimate nucleated cell counts. Some clones are missing from TCRdb's copy, which holds only in-frame ones; the method was immunoSEQ multiplex PCR. Clone size and V and J calls were adopted from that table, with D and trimming inferred from the DNA. The sample yields around 230,000 clones, just over 85% seen once.

This chain connects TRBV30 to TRBJ1-1; 8 positions agree with TRBD1. Specimen: peripheral blood. The source of this sequence is a man over 45 with COVID-19, enrolled during active disease. The CDR3 DNA reads TGTGCCTGGAGTGCATCGGACAGGGATCGGTTGGCTTTCTTT. Amino acids: CAWSASDRDRLAFF.